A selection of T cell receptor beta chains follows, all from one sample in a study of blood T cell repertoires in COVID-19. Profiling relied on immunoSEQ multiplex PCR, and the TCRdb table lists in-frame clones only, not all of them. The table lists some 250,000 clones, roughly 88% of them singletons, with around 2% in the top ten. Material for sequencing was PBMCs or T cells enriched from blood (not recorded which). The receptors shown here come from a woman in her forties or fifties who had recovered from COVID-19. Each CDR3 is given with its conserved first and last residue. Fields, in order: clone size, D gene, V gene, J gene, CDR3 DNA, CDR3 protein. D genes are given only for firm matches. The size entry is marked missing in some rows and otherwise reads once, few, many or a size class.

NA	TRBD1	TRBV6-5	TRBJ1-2	TGTGCCAGCAGTCGACCGGGACAGGGGCCCTATGGCTACACCTTC	CASSRPGQGPYGYTF
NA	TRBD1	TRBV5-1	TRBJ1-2	TGCGCCAGCAGCTTGGCGTCAGGGGGCGCCGGTGGCTACACCTTC	CASSLASGGAGGYTF
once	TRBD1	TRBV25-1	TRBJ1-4	TGTGCCAGCAGTGAGAGACAGGGGCGTAATGAAAAACTGTTTTTT	CASSERQGRNEKLFF
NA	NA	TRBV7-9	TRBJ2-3	TGTGCCAGCAGCTTACCCCCCGGGATATTCACAGATACGCAGTATTTT	CASSLPPGIFTDTQYF
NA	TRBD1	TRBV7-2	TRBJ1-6	TGTGCCAGCAGCTTAGCGCAGGGGGCTAATTCACCCCTCCACTTT	CASSLAQGANSPLHF
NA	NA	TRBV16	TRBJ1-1	TGTGCCAGCAGCCCGACCGACGGGATTGGGGGGGACACTGAAGCTTTCTTT	CASSPTDGIGGDTEAFF
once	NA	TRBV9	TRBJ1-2	TGTGCCAGCAGCGTAGCGGGGGGAAACTATGGCTACACCTTC	CASSVAGGNYGYTF
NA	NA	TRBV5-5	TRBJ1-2	TGTGCCAGCAGCTCGTTGGGGTCCGGGGTTGGCTACACCTTC	CASSSLGSGVGYTF
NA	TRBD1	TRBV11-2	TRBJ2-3	TGTGCCAGCAGCTGGACAGGGGGGCGCTCAGATACGCAGTATTTT	CASSWTGGRSDTQYF
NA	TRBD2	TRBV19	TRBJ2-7	TGTGCCAGTAGTATGAACGGTGCTAGCGGGAGCTGGGAGCAGTACTTC	CASSMNGASGSWEQYF
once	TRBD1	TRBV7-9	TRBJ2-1	TGTGCCAGCAGCTTCGGGACAGGGGAGGATGAGCAGTTCTTC	CASSFGTGEDEQFF
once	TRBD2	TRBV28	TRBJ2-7	TGTGCCAGCAGGTTAAGCGGGAGCTACGAGCAGTACTTC	CASRLSGSYEQYF
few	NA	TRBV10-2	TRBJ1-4	TGCGCCAGCAGTGAGTCGACAGCAACCGTTAATAGGAAACTGTTTTTT	CASSESTATVNRKLFF
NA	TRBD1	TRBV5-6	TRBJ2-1	TGTGCCAGCAGCCGAAGACAGGGTCGCTACAATGAGCAGTTCTTC	CASSRRQGRYNEQFF
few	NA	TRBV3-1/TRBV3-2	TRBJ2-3	TGTGCCAGCAGCCAAGATTTAGTTGAGACAGATACGCAGTATTTT	CASSQDLVETDTQYF
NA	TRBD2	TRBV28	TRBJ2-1	TGTGCCAGCAGGATGGGCGGGGGGACCTACAATGAGCAGTTCTTC	CASRMGGGTYNEQFF
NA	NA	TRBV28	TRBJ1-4	TGTGCCAGCAGTTTTGGGGGCTTCGGTAATGAAAAACTGTTTTTT	CASSFGGFGNEKLFF
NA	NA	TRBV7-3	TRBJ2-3	TGTGCCAGCAGCTTAATGGCGGTTACAGATACGCAGTATTTT	CASSLMAVTDTQYF
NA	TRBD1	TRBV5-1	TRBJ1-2	TGCGCCAGCAGTCCAAGGACAGGCGGGCTTTTTTATGGCTACACCTTC	CASSPRTGGLFYGYTF
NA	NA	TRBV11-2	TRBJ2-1	TGTGCCAGCAGCTTAGCGGTGAATAATGCTCAGTTCTTC	CASSLAVNNAQFF
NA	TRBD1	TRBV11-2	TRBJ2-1	TGTGCCAGCAGCTTAGATGGGACAGGGTACGATGAGCAGTTCTTC	CASSLDGTGYDEQFF
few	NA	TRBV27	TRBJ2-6	TGTGCCAGCAGTCCCCCCCAACAGGCCGGGGCCAACGTCCTGACTTTC	CASSPPQQAGANVLTF
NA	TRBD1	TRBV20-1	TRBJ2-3	TGCAGTGCTAGTCCCCCGACAGGGGCAGTAGATACGCAGTATTTT	CSASPPTGAVDTQYF
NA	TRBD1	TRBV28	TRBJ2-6	TGTGCCAGCAGTCTCACCCCCACGACAGGGGGCTGGGCAGGGGCCAACGTCCTGACTTTC	CASSLTPTTGGWAGANVLTF
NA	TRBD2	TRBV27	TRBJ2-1	TGTGCCAGCAGTTTGCTCGGTAGCGGGAGGGGCAATGAGCAGTTCTTC	CASSLLGSGRGNEQFF
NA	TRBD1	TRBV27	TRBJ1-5	TGTGCCAGCAGTGGAGTAGGACAGGCGATGCATTTT	CASSGVGQAMHF
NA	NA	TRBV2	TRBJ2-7	TGTGCCAGCAGTGAGGGAGAATCCTACGAGCAGTACTTC	CASSEGESYEQYF
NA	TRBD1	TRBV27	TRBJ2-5	TGTGCCAGCAGTTTAGCAGGGGGTAGGACCCAGTACTTC	CASSLAGGRTQYF
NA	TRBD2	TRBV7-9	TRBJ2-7	TGTGCCAGCAGCTTATTAGCGGGGGGCCACTCCTACGAGCAGTACTTC	CASSLLAGGHSYEQYF
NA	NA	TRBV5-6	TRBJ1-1	TGTGCCAGCAGCTCGGAGCTTGAAGCTTTCTTT	CASSSELEAFF
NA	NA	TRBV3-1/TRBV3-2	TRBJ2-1	TGTGCCAGCAGCCTCAATGGGGGGTTCGGTGAGCAGTTCTTC	CASSLNGGFGEQFF
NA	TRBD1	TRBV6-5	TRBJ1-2	TGTGCCAGCAGTTACTCCGGGACAGAAGCGATCTATGGCTACACCTTC	CASSYSGTEAIYGYTF
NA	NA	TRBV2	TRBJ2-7	TGTGCCAGCAGTGTTTCAAGCGGCCGAGGGTCCTACGAGCAGTACTTC	CASSVSSGRGSYEQYF
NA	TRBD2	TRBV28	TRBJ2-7	TGTGCCAGCAGCTCCCCTCCTAGCGGGAGTTTCAACGAGCAGTACTTC	CASSSPPSGSFNEQYF
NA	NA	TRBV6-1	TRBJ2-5	TGTGCCAGCAGTGCGAAGTACTTAGGCGCAGGGTCGCAAGAGACCCAGTACTTC	CASSAKYLGAGSQETQYF
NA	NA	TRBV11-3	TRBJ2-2	TGTGCCAGCAGCCCGCGGCCCCGGGGGACCGGGGAGCTGTTTTTT	CASSPRPRGTGELFF
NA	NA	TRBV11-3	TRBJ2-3	TGTGCCAGCAGCTTAGATTCGGAGGGTACGCAGTATTTT	CASSLDSEGTQYF
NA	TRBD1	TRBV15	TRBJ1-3	TGTGCCACCAGCGCACATAACAGGGGAGCGGCTGGAAACACCATATATTTT	CATSAHNRGAAGNTIYF
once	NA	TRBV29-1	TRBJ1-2	TGCAGCGTTGATGTGGGGGGACTCGGAGGCTACACCTTC	CSVDVGGLGGYTF